This paragraph reports one T cell receptor beta chain. Its matching antigen is unknown. This cohort consisted of healthy bone marrow donors. This CDR3 region has 15 residues. J was trimmed by 7 bases and V by 4 bases; bases with no gene match: 11. CDR1 and CDR2 (germline): SGHRS, YFSETQ. It was with 60 Vbeta and 13 Jbeta primers that the PCR ran. The method was immunoSEQ multiplex PCR; TCRdb's version includes in-frame clones alone and lacks a portion of them. The sample shows about 140,000 clones, about four fifths of them seen only once. The sample is drawn from a study of cytomegalovirus exposure and HLA in healthy donors. Study-wide results and limits: A later analysis reportedly found that, within productive TCRs, an Asian-associated ancestry cluster had fewer N-insertions than the mean observed across the roughly 690 donors. Excluded: some indistinguishable V segments such as TRBV6-2 and TRBV6-3. In an earlier analysis, most TCR beta V segments were productive about 90% or about 30% of the time.

The receptor was isolated from a man aged 18 to 35 in good health and CMV-seropositive. What was sequenced was PBMCs. The V call is TRBV5-1, the J call TRBJ2-7, with 10 bases that match TRBD2. CDR3 in DNA: TGCGCCAGCAGCAAGTCTAGCGGGAGTAGTTTAGAGCAGTACTTC. Its protein is CASSKSSGSSLEQYF.